These 17 T cell receptor beta chains were all obtained from the same sample, sequenced in a study of human T cells and chemical hapten exposure. One entry per CDR3 protein, called by TCRdb with MiXCR from the RACE reads. The table has tens of thousands of distinct CDR3 sequences, about 31% seen once. The time point here: patch test 1, 2 weeks after DPC sensitization. Treatment denoted: therapeutic diphenylcyclopropenone sensitization with weekly scalp DPC. The input for sequencing was whole blood, taken in connection with sensitization to the hapten diphenylcyclopropenone (DPC). Receptor source: a man between 40 and 49 years old with alopecia areata. Some clones in this sample may be carry-over from other donors' samples.

V is TRBV7-2 and J is TRBJ2-1; 8 bases fit TRBD1. V was clipped by 1 base and J by 7 bases; unmatched bases: 9. This CDR3 region has 16 residues. The germline V gene encodes CDR1 SGHTA and CDR2 FQGNSA. CDR3: CASSLGVGQGLNEQFF. The CDR3 region has the DNA TGTGCCAGCAGCTTAGGGGTCGGACAGGGCCTGAATGAGCAGTTCTTC.

This sequence joins TRBV21-1 and TRBJ2-1; the D segment call TRBD2 is taken from the table without a DNA check. TRBV21-1 is listed as a pseudogene. The CDR3 is made up of 18 amino acids. DNA of the CDR3: TGTGCCAGCAGCGCCCAAGAGACTAGCGGGAGACAAGGCAATGAGCAGTTCTTC. Protein product: CASSAQETSGRQGNEQFF.

DNA of the CDR3: TGCGCCAGCAGCCAAGCGCGGGAGGGCCGGAGGGCCAAAAACATTCAGTACTTC. This translates into CASSQAREGRRAKNIQYF. This chain connects TRBV4-1 to TRBJ2-4, with 9 bases aligning to TRBD2. Germline assignment: CDR1 MGHRA and CDR2 YSYEKL. Trimming at V came to 1 base and at J to 1 base, leaving 8 bases not matched to a gene. This CDR3 comprises 18 residues.

The rearrangement links TRBV4-2 to TRBJ2-2, with 8 bases matching TRBD1. Germline values: CDR1 LGHNA, CDR2 YNFKEQ. Trimming cost V 0 bases and J 2 bases; bases outside gene matches: 2. The CDR3 has 16 amino acids. CDR3 nucleotide sequence: TGTGCCAGCAGCCAAGAGGACAGGGCCAACACCGGGGAGCTGTTTTTT. Protein product: CASSQEDRANTGELFF.

This clonotype was counted a few times. J is TRBJ2-3 and V is TRBV20-1; 12 nucleotides match TRBD1. CDR1 DFQATT and CDR2 SNEGSKA come from the germline V gene (reference sequence). CDR3 length equals 16 residues. The J segment lost 5 bases and the V segment lost 5 bases, leaving 11 bases of the junction unmatched. The CDR3 DNA reads as TGCAGTGCTGGAACCGGGACAGGGGGCAACTTAGATACGCAGTATTTT. Protein product: CSAGTGTGGNLDTQYF.

The J gene is TRBJ1-4, the V gene TRBV28, with TRBD1 as a possible D gene (5 bases). Germline V gives CDR1 MDHEN, CDR2 SYDVKM. Trimming shortened V by 6 bases and J by 8 bases, and 16 bases separated the two germline ends. CDR3 length: 14 residues. The CDR3 here is CASRPPGPLEKLFF. CDR3 DNA: TGTGCCAGCAGACCTCCAGGGCCTTTGGAAAAACTGTTTTTT.

In this sample, this clonotype turned up a few times. The chain couples TRBV2 to TRBJ2-4; maybe TRBD2 (6 bases). The CDR3 contains 17 residues. The V gene's germline CDR1 is SNHLY and CDR2 FYNNEI. The germline V and J ends were trimmed by 6 bases and 0 bases, with 18 bases remaining between them. The CDR3 protein is CASRGPPGDLAKNIQYF. CDR3 sequence (DNA): TGTGCCAGCAGGGGCCCCCCGGGGGACCTAGCCAAAAACATTCAGTACTTC.

The V and J genes are TRBV7-6 and TRBJ2-3; 7 bases agree with TRBD2. The CDR3 is made up of 15 amino acids. Trimming took 2 bases from V and 3 from J; bases not matched to a gene: 5. The germline gives CDR1 SGHVS, CDR2 FNYEAQ. The CDR3 is CASSLLGGSTDTQYF. CDR3 sequence (DNA): TGTGCCAGCAGCTTATTGGGCGGGAGTACAGATACGCAGTATTTT.

Only a few counts were recorded for this clonotype. The V gene is TRBV20-1, the J gene TRBJ1-6, with D unclear. V lost 4 bases and J lost 10, with 8 bases in between. The germline V gene encodes CDR1 DFQATT and CDR2 SNEGSKA (reference sequence). The CDR3 has 11 residues. CDR3 DNA sequence: TGCAGTGCTAAGGGTTTGTCACCCCTCCACTTT. As protein: CSAKGLSPLHF.

The chain has TRBV4-1 and TRBJ1-5; D not resolved. V was shortened by 2 bases and J by 14 bases, with 10 bases between the two germline ends. The CDR3 spans 11 residues. The germline V gene encodes CDR1 MGHRA and CDR2 YSYEKL. The CDR3 region has the DNA TGCGCCAGCAGCCAAACTGGTTTAGAGCATTTT. Its protein product is CASSQTGLEHF.

This clonotype has only a few counts. V usage is TRBV6-5 and J usage is TRBJ2-4; TRBD1 matches 11 bases. Germline V CDR1 and CDR2: MNHEY, SVGAGI. The CDR3 covers 14 residues. J gave up 8 bases and V 8 bases, and 8 bases lay outside the gene matches. The CDR3 DNA follows: TGTGCCAGCGGGGGACAGGGGGGCTTTGACATTCAGTACTTC. As protein: CASGGQGGFDIQYF.

This chain links TRBV15 with TRBJ2-3; D perhaps matches TRBD2 (6 bases). V was cut by 6 bases and J by 4 bases, with 14 bases left in between. There are 14 residues in the CDR3. In germline, CDR1 is LNHNV, CDR2 YYDKDF (reference sequence). CDR3 in DNA: TGTGCCACCAGGGAGGGCGTCGGAGCAGATACGCAGTATTTT. Translation: CATREGVGADTQYF.

The chain combines TRBV7-2 with TRBJ2-1; D is unclear. The germline V and J ends were trimmed by 5 bases and 4 bases, with 9 bases remaining between them. Germline CDR1 SGHTA, CDR2 FQGNSA. The CDR3 loop spans 13 amino acids. The DNA for the CDR3 is TGTGCCAGCAGCCCGCGGCAGTACAATGAGCAGTTCTTC. Translating it yields CASSPRQYNEQFF.

This clonotype has a single count. The chain carries TRBV6-2 or TRBV6-3 and TRBJ2-5; 11 bases are a match to TRBD1. Germline V gene data show CDR1 as MNHEY and CDR2 as SVGEGT. The CDR3 has 19 amino acids. Trimming cost V 5 bases and J 0 bases; bases outside gene matches: 14. Here the CDR3 reads CASSTIGQGAFRYQETQYF. CDR3 coding DNA: TGTGCCAGCAGTACTATCGGACAGGGGGCATTTAGGTACCAAGAGACCCAGTACTTC.

This clonotype was detected only a few times. This sequence joins TRBV12-3 or TRBV12-4 and TRBJ2-1, with TRBD1 matching over 7 bases. CDR3 length equals 12 residues. Trimming at V came to 6 bases and at J to 10 bases, leaving 6 bases not matched to a gene. The CDR3 DNA reads TGTGCCAGCAGGGCACCGGGACAGGAGCAGTTCTTC. Residues: CASRAPGQEQFF.

This clonotype occurred a few times. This rearrangement joins TRBV29-1 to TRBJ2-5; TRBD1 agrees at 10 bases. The CDR3 consists of 16 residues. J lost 5 bases, V lost 6 bases, and 15 bases had no gene match. Germline V CDR1 and CDR2: SQVTM, ANQGSEA. The CDR3 sequence: CSVPRGPGQGLETQYF. The CDR3 region has the DNA TGCAGCGTCCCTCGGGGGCCGGGACAGGGGCTGGAGACCCAGTACTTC.

V is TRBV20-1 and J is TRBJ2-7; D perhaps matches TRBD1 (6 bases). V lost 1 base and J 0 bases, leaving 13 bases between the germline ends. The CDR3 is 15 amino acids. Germline assignment: CDR1 DFQATT and CDR2 SNEGSKA (reference sequence). CDR3 nucleotide sequence: TGCAGTGCTAGAGTATATAAGGGGGACTCCTACGAGCAGTACTTC. It translates to CSARVYKGDSYEQYF.